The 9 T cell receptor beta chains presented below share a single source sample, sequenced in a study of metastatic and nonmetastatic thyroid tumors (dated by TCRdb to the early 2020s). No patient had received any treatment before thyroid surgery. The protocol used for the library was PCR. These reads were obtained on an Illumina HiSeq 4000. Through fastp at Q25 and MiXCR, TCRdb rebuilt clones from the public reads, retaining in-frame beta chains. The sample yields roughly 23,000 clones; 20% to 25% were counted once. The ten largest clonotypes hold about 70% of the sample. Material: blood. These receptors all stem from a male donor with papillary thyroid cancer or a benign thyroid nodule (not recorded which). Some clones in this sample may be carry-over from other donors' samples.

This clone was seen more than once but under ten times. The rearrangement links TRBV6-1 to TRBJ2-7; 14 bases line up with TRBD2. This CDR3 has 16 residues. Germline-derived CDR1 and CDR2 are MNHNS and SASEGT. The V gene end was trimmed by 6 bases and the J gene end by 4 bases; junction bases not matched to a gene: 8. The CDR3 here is CASRMTSGGGPYEQYF. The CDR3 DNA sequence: TGTGCCAGCAGAATGACTAGCGGGGGGGGACCTTACGAGCAGTACTTC.

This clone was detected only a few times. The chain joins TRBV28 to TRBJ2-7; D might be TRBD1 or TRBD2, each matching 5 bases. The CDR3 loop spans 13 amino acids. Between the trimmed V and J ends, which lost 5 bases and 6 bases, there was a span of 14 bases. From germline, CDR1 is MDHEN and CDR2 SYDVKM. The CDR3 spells CASSVDPRGEQYF. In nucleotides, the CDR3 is TGTGCCAGCAGTGTGGATCCGAGGGGCGAGCAGTACTTC.

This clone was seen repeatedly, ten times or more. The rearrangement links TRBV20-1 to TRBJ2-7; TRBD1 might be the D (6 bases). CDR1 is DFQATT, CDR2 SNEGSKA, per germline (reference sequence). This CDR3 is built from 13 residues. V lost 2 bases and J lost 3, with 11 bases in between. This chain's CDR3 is CSARSNRDYEQYF. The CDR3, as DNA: TGCAGTGCTAGATCAAACAGGGACTACGAGCAGTACTTC.

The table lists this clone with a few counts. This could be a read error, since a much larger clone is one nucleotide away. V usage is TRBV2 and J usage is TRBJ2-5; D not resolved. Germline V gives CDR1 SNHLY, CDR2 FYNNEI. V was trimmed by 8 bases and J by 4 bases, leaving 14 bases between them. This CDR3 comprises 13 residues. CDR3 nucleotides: TGTGCCAGCGTCCGGTGCAGAGGAGAGACCCAGTACTTC. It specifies CASVRCRGETQYF.

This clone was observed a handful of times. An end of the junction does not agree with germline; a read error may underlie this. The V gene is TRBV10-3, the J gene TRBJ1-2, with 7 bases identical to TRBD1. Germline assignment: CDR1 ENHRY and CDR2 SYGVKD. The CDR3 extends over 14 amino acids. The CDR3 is CAISGTGTKYGYTF. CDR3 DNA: TGTGCCATCAGTGGGACAGGAACTAAATATGGCTACACCTTC.

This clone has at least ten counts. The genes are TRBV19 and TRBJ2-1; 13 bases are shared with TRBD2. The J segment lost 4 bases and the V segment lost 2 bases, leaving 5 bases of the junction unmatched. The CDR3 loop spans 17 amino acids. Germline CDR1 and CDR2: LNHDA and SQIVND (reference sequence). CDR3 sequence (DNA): TGTGCCAGTAGTATATCCCGGACTAGCGGGAGTTACAATGAGCAGTTCTTC. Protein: CASSISRTSGSYNEQFF.

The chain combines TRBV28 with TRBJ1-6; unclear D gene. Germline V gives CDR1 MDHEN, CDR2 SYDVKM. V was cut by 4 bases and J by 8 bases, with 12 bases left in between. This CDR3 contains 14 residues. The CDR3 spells CASSWYSRDSPLHF. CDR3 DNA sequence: TGTGCCAGCAGTTGGTATTCCCGGGATTCACCCCTCCACTTT.

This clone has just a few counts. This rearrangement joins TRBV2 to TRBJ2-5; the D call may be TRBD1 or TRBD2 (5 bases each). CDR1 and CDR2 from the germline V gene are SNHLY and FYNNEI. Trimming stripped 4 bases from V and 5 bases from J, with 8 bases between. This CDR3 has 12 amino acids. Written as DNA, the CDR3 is TGTGCCAGCAGTGTAGAGGGGGAGACCCAGTACTTC. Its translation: CASSVEGETQYF. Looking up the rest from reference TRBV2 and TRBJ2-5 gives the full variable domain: EPEVTQTPSHQVTQMGQEVILRCVPISNHLYFYWYRQILGQKVEFLVSFYNNEISEKSEIFDDQFSVERPDGSNFTLKIRSTKLEDSAMYFCASSVEGETQYFGPGTRLLVL.

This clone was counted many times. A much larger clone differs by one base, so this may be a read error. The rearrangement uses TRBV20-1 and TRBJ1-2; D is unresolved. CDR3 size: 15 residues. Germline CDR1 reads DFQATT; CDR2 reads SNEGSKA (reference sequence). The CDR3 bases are TGCAGTACTAGAGGCCCAGCAGATACCATTTATGGCTACACCTTC. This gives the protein CSTRGPADTIYGYTF.